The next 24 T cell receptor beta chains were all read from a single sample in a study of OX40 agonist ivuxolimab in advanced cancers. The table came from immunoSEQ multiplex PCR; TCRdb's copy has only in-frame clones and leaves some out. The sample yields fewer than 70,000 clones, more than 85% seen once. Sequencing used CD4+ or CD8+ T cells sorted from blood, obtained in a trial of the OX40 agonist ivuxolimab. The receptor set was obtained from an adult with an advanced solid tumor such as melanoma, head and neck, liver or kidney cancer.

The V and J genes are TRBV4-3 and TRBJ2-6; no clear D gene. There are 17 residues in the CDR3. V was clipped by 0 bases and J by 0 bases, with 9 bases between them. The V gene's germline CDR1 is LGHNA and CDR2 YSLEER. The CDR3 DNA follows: TGCGCCAGCAGCCAAGAGTCGGGTAACTCTGGGGCCAACGTCCTGACTTTC. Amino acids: CASSQESGNSGANVLTF.

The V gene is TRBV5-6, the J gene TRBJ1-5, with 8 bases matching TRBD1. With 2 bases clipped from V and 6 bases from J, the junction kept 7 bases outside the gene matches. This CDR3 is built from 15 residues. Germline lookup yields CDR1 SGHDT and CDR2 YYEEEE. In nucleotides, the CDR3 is TGTGCCAGCAGCTTACGGACAGGGTATGGTCAGCCCCAGCATTTT. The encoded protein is CASSLRTGYGQPQHF. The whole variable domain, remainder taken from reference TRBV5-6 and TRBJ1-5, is DAGVTQSPTHLIKTRGQQVTLRCSPKSGHDTVSWYQQALGQGPQFIFQYYEEEERQRGNFPDRFSGHQFPNYSSELNVNALLLGDSALYLCASSLRTGYGQPQHFGDGTRLSIL.

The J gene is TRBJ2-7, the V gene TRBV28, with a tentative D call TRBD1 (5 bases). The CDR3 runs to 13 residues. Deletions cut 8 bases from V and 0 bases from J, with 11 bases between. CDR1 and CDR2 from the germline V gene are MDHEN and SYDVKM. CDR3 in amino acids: CASLRQNSYEQYF. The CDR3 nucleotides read TGTGCCAGCCTTAGACAGAACTCCTACGAGCAGTACTTC.

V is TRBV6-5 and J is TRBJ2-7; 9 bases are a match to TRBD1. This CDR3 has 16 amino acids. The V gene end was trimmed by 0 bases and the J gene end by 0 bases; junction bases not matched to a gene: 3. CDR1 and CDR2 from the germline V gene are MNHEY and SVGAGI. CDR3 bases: TGTGCCAGCAGTTACTCGAGGGGACAGGGCTCCTACGAGCAGTACTTC. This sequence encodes CASSYSRGQGSYEQYF.

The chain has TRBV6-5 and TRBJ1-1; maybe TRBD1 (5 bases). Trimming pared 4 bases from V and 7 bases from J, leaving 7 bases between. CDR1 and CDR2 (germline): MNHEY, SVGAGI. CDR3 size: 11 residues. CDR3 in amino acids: CASSSQGEAFF. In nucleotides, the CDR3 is TGTGCCAGCAGTTCTCAGGGTGAAGCTTTCTTT.

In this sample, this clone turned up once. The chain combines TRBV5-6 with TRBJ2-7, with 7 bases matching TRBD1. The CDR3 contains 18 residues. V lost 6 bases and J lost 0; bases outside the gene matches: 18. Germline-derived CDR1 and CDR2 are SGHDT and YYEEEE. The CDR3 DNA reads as TGTGCCAGCATGACTTCGACAGGGATTTTAAGACACTCCTACGAGCAGTACTTC. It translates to CASMTSTGILRHSYEQYF.

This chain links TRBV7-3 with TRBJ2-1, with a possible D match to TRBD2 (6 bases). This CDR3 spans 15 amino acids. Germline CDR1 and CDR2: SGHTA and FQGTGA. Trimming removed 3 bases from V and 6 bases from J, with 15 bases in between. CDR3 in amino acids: CASSFGTGRSNEQFF. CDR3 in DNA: TGTGCCAGCAGCTTCGGGACTGGGAGGAGCAATGAGCAGTTCTTC.

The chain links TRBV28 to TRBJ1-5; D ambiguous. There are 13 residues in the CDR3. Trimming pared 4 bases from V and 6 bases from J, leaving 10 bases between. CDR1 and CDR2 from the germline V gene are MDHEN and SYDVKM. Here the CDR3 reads CASSSAAGQPQHF. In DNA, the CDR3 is TGTGCCAGCAGTTCCGCGGCAGGTCAGCCCCAGCATTTT.

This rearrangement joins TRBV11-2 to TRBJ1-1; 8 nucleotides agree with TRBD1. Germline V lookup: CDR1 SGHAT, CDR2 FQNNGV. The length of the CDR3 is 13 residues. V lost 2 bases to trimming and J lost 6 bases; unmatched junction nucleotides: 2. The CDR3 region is CASSLRTGPEAFF. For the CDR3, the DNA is TGTGCCAGCAGCTTACGGACAGGGCCTGAAGCTTTCTTT.

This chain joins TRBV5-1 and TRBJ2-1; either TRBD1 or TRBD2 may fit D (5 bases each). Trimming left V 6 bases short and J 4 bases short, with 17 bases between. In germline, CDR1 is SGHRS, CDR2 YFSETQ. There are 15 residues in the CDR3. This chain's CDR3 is CASTSQGSGYNEQFF. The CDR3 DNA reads TGCGCCAGCACCTCGCAGGGTTCGGGATACAATGAGCAGTTCTTC.

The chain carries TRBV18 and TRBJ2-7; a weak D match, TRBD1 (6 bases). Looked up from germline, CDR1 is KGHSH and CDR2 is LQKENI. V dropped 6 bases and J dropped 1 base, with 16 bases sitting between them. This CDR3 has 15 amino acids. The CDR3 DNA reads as TGTGCCAGCTCGCCCCAGGGGCATAGTTCCTACGAGCAGTACTTC. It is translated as CASSPQGHSSYEQYF.

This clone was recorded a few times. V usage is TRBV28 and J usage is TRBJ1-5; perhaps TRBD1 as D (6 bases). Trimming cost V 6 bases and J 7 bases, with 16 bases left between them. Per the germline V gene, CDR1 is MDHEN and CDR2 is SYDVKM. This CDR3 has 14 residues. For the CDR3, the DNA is TGTGCCAGCAGATCAAGACAGGTAGGCCAGCCCCAGCATTTT. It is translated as CASRSRQVGQPQHF.

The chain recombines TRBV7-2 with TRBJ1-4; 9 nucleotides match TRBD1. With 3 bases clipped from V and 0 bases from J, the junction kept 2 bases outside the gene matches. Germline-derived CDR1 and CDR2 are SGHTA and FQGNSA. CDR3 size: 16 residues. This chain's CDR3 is CASSFTGGATNEKLFF. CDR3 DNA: TGTGCCAGCAGCTTTACAGGGGGCGCAACTAATGAAAAACTGTTTTTT.

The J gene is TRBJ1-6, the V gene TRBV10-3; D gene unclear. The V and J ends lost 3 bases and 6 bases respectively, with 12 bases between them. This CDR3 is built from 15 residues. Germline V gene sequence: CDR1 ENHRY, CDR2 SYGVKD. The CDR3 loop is CAISDTFTPNSPLHF. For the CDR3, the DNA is TGTGCCATCAGTGATACATTTACTCCTAATTCACCCCTCCACTTT.

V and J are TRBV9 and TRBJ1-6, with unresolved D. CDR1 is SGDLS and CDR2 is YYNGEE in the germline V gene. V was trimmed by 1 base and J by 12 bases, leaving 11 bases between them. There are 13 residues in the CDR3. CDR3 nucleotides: TGTGCCAGCAGCGTAATTTTCGGACGACCCCTCCACTTT. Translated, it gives CASSVIFGRPLHF.

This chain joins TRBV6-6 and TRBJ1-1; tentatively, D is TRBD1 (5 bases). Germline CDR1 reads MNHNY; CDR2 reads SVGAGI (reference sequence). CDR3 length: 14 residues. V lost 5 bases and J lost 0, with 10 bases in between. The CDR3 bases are TGTGCCAGCAGTAAGACAGTCATGAACACTGAAGCTTTCTTT. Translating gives CASSKTVMNTEAFF.

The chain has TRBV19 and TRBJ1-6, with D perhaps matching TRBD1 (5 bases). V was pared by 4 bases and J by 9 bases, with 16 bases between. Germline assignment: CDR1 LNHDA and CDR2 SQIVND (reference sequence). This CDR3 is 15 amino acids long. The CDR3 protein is CASSKEQVNGSPLHF. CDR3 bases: TGTGCCAGTAGTAAGGAACAGGTGAATGGTTCACCCCTCCACTTT.

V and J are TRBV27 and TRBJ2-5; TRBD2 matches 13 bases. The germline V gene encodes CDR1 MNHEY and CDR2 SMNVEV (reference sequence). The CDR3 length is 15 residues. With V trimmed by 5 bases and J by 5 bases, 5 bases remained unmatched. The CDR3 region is CASSIRLAGGETQYF. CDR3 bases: TGTGCCAGCAGTATTCGACTAGCGGGGGGTGAGACCCAGTACTTC.

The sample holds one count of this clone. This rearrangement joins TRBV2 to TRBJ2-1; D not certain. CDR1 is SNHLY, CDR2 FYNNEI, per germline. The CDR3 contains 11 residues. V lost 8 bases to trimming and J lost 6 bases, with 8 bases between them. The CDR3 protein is CASELGNEQFF. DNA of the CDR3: TGTGCCAGCGAGTTGGGCAATGAGCAGTTCTTC.

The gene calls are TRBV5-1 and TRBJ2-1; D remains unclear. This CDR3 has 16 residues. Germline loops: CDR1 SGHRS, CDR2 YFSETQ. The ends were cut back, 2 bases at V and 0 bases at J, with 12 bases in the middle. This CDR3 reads CASSLVQASSYNEQFF. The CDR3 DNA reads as TGCGCCAGCAGCTTAGTCCAGGCGAGCTCCTACAATGAGCAGTTCTTC.

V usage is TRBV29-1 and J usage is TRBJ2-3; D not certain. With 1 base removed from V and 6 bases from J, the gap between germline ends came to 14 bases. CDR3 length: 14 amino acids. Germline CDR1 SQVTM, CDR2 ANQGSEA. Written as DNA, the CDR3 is TGCAGCGTTGAAGCCCGCTTACTGGTTGATACGCAGTATTTT. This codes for CSVEARLLVDTQYF.

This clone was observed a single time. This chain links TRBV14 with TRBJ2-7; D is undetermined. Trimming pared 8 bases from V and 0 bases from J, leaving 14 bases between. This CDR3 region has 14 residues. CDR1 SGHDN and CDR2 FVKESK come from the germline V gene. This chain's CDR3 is CASGPSGYSYEQYF. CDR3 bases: TGTGCCAGCGGCCCGTCAGGCTACTCCTACGAGCAGTACTTC.

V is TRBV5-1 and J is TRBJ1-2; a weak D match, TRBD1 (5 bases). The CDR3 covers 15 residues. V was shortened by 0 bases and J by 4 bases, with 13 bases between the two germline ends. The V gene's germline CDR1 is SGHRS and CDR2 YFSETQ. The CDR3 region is CASSLDGGIIYGYTF. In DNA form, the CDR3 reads TGCGCCAGCAGCTTGGATGGGGGGATTATCTATGGCTACACCTTC.

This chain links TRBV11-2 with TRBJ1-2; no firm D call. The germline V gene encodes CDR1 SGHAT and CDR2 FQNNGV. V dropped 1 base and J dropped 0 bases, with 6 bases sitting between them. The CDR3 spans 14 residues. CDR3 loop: CASSLGHPNYGYTF. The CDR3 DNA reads TGTGCCAGCAGCTTAGGACACCCTAACTATGGCTACACCTTC.